Below, one T cell receptor (beta chain) is given with its context. Looked up from germline, CDR1 is SGHVT and CDR2 is SQSDAQ. This CDR3 is 14 amino acids long. Trimming cost V 2 bases and J 5 bases, with 10 bases left between them. This record belongs to a study of tumor-infiltrating lymphocytes in oesophageal squamous cell carcinoma. TCRdb processed the PCR reads anew with MiXCR; each CDR3 protein has one entry. The profile shows about 10,000 distinct CDR3 sequences, approximately 59% of them singletons. The rearrangement joins TRBV7-4 to TRBJ1-5; D gene uncertain. The clonotype was recovered from a male donor with esophageal squamous cell carcinoma. The sequenced sample consisted of esophageal tumor tissue. The CDR3 reads CASSLSGRDQPQHF. The CDR3 nucleotides are TGTGCCAGCAGCTTAAGTGGTAGGGATCAGCCCCAGCATTTT.